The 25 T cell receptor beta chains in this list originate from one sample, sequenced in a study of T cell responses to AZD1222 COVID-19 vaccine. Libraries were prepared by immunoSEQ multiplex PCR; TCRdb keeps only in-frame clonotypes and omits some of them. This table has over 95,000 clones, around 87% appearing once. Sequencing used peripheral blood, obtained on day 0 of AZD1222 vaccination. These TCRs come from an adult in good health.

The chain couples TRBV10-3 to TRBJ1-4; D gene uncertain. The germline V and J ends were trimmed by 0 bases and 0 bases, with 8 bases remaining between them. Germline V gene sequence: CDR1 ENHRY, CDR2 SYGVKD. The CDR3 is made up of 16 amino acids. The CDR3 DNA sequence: TGTGCCATCAGTGAGTCTCGAGAAGCAACTAATGAAAAACTGTTTTTT. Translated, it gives CAISESREATNEKLFF.

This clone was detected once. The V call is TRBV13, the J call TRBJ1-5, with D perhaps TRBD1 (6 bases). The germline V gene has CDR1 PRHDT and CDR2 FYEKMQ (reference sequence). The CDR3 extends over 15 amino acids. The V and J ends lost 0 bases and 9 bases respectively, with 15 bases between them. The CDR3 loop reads CASSLGGQRVAPQHF. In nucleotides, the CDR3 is TGTGCCAGCAGCTTAGGCGGACAGCGGGTTGCGCCCCAGCATTTT.

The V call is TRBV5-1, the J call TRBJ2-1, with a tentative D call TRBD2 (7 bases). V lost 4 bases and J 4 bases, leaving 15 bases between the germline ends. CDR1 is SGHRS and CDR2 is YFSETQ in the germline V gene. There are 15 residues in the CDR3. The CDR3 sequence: CASSPWEGGYNEQFF. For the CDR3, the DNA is TGCGCCAGCAGCCCCTGGGAGGGGGGGTACAATGAGCAGTTCTTC.

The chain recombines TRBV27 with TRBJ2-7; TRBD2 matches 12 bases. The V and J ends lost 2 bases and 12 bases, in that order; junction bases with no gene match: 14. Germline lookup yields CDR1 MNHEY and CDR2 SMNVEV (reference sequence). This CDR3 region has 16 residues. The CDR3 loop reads CASSLPPSGRAALMYF. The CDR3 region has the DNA TGTGCCAGCAGTTTACCCCCTAGCGGGAGGGCCGCACTGATGTACTTC.

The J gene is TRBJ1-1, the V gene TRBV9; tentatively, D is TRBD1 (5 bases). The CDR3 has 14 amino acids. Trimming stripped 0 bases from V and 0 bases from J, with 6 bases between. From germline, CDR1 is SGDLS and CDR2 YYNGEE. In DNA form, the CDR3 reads TGTGCCAGCAGCGTAGGGGGGATGAACACTGAAGCTTTCTTT. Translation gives CASSVGGMNTEAFF.

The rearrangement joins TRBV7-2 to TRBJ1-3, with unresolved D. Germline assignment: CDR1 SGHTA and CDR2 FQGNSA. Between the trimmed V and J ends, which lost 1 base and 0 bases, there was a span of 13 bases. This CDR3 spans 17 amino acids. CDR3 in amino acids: CASSLDSGGGSGNTIYF. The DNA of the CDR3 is TGTGCCAGCAGCTTAGATTCAGGTGGAGGCTCTGGAAACACCATATATTTT.

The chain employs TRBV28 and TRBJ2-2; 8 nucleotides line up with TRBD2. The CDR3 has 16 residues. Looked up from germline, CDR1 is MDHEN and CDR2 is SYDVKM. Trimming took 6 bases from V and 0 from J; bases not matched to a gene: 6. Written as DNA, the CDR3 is TGTGCCAGCAGCCCAGCGGGGGTCGCGAACACCGGGGAGCTGTTTTTT. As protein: CASSPAGVANTGELFF. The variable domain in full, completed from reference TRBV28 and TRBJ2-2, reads DVKVTQSSRYLVKRTGEKVFLECVQDMDHENMFWYRQDPGLGLRLIYFSYDVKMKEKGDIPEGYSVSREKKERFSLILESASTNQTSMYLCASSPAGVANTGELFFGEGSRLTVL.

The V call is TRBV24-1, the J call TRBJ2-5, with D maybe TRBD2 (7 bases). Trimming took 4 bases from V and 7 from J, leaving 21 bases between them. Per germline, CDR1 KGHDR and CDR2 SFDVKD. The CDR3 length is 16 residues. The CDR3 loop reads CATSDPGGRQSGTQYF. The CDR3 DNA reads TGTGCCACCAGTGACCCCGGGGGGCGACAAAGCGGGACCCAGTACTTC.

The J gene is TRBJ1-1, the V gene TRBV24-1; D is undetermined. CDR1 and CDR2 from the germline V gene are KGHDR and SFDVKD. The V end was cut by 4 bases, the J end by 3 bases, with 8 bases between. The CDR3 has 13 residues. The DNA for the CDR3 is TGTGCCACCAGTGACCAACAATACACTGAAGCTTTCTTT. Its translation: CATSDQQYTEAFF.

The CDR3 reads CASSQDLGGFDQPQHF. Here the CDR3 DNA reads TGCGCCAGCAGCCAAGATCTTGGGGGATTCGATCAGCCCCAGCATTTT. V and J are TRBV4-1 and TRBJ1-5; D perhaps matches TRBD1 (5 bases). The CDR3 is 16 residues long. V lost 0 bases and J 5 bases, leaving 14 bases between the germline ends. Looked up from germline, CDR1 is MGHRA and CDR2 is YSYEKL.

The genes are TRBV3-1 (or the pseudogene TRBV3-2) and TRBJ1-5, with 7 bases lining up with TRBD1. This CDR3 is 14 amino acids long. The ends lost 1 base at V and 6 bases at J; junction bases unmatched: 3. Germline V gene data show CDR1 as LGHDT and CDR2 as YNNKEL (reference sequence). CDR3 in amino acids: CASSQGQGLQPQHF. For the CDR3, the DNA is TGTGCCAGCAGCCAAGGACAGGGTCTTCAGCCCCAGCATTTT.

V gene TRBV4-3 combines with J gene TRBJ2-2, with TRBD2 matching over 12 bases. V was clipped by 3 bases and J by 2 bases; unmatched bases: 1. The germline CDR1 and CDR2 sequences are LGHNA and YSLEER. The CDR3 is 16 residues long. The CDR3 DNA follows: TGCGCCAGCAGCCACGGACTAGCGGGAAACACCGGGGAGCTGTTTTTT. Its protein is CASSHGLAGNTGELFF.

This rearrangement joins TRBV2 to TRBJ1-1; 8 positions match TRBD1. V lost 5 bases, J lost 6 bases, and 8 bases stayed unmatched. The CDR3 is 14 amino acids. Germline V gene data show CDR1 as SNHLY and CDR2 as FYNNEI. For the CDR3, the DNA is TGTGCCAGCAGTACCGGACAGGGTAAATCTGAAGCTTTCTTT. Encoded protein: CASSTGQGKSEAFF.

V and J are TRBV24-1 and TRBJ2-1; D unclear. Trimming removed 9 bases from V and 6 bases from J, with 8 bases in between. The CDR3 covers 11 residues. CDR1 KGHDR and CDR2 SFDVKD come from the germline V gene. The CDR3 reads CATAVGNEQFF. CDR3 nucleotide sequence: TGTGCCACCGCGGTAGGCAATGAGCAGTTCTTC.

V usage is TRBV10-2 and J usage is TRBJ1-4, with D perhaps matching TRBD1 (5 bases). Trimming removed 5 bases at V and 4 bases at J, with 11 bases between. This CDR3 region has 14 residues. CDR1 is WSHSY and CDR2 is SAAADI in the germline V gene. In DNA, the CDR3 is TGCGCCAGCAGTAAGGGACGGATTAATGAAAAACTGTTTTTT. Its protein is CASSKGRINEKLFF.

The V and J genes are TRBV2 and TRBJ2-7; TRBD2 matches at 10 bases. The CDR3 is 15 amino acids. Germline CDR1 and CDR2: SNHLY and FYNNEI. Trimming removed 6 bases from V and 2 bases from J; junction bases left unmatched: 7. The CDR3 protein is CASRKTSGPPYEQYF. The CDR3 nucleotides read TGTGCCAGCAGAAAGACTAGCGGGCCCCCCTACGAGCAGTACTTC.

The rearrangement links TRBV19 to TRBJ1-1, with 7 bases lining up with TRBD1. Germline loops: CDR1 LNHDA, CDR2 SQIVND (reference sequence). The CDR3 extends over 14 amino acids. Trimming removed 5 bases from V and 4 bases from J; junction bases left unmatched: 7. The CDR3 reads CASSGSGGRTEAFF. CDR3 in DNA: TGTGCCAGTAGTGGGTCAGGGGGGCGCACTGAAGCTTTCTTT.

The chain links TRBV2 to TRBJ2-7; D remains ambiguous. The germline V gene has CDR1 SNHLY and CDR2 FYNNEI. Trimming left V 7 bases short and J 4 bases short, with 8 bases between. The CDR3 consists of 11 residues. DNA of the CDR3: TGTGCCAGCACCACCTTGTACGAGCAGTACTTC. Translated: CASTTLYEQYF.

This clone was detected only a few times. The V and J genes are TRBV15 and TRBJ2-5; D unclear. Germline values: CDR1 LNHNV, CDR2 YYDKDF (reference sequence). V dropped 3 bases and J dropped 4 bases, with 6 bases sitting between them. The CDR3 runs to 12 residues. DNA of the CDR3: TGTGCCACCAGCAGGGGTAGAGAGACCCAGTACTTC. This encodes CATSRGRETQYF.

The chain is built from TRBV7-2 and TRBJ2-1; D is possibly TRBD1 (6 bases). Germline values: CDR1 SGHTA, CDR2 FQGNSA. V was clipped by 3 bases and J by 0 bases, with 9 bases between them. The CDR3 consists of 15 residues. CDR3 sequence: CASSFTGTSYNEQFF. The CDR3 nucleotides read TGTGCCAGCAGCTTTACAGGGACCTCCTACAATGAGCAGTTCTTC.

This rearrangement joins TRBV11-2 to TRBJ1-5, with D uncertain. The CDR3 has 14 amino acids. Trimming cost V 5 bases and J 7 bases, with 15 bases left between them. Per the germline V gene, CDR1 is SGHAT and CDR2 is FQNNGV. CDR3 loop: CASSAGPVGQPQHF. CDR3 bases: TGTGCCAGCAGCGCGGGCCCCGTAGGACAGCCCCAGCATTTT.

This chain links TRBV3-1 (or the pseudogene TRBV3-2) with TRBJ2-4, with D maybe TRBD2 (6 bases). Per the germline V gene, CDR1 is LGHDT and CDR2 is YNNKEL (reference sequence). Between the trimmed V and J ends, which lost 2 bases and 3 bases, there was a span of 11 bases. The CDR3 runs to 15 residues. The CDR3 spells CASSQRGIDKNIQYF. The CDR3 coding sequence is TGTGCCAGCAGCCAACGGGGGATTGACAAAAACATTCAGTACTTC.

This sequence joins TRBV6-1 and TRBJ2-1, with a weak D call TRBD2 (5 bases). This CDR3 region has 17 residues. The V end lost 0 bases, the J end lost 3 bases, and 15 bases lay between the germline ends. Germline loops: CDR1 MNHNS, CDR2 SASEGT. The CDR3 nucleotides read TGTGCCAGCAGTGAAGCCGGAGGAAAGCGTATCTACAATGAGCAGTTCTTC. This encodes CASSEAGGKRIYNEQFF.

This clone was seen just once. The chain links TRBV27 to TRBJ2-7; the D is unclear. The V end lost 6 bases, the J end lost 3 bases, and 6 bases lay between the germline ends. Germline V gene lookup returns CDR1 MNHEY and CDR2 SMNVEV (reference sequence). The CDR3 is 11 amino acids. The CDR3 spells CASRQGYEQYF. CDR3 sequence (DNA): TGTGCCAGCAGACAAGGCTACGAGCAGTACTTC.

CDR3: CATLQSGWGGELFF. The CDR3 region has the DNA TGTGCCACCCTACAGTCAGGGTGGGGCGGGGAGCTGTTTTTT. The chain couples TRBV28 to TRBJ2-2; D is possibly TRBD1 (5 bases). Germline CDR1 MDHEN, CDR2 SYDVKM. V was cut by 10 bases and J by 7 bases, with 19 bases left in between. This CDR3 is 14 amino acids long.